Listed here are 15 T cell receptor beta chains from one sample, sequenced in a study of OX40 agonist ivuxolimab in advanced cancers. Sequenced by immunoSEQ multiplex PCR; TCRdb stores in-frame clones only, minus some. This table has around 53,000 clones, 85% appearing once. The sequenced sample was CD4+ or CD8+ T cells sorted from blood, obtained in a trial of the OX40 agonist ivuxolimab. The receptors were sampled from an adult with an advanced solid tumor such as melanoma, head and neck, liver or kidney cancer.

V and J are TRBV7-7 and TRBJ2-1, with 7 nucleotides matching TRBD2. There are 14 residues in the CDR3. J lost 1 base, V lost 5 bases, and 2 bases had no gene match. Germline assignment: CDR1 SSHAT and CDR2 FNYEAQ (reference sequence). CDR3 coding DNA: TGTGCCAGCAGCCTGGGGGGGTCCTACAATGAGCAGTTCTTC. Translating it yields CASSLGGSYNEQFF.

The gene calls are TRBV11-2 and TRBJ2-5; 8 positions match TRBD1. With V trimmed by 2 bases and J by 3 bases, 11 bases remained unmatched. CDR1 and CDR2 from the germline V gene are SGHAT and FQNNGV. The CDR3 has 17 residues. The CDR3 DNA reads as TGTGCCAGCAGCTTAATGGGCAGGGGGCATAGGAAAGAGACCCAGTACTTC. Its translation: CASSLMGRGHRKETQYF.

V is TRBV9 and J is TRBJ2-5; 12 positions agree with TRBD2. CDR1 SGDLS and CDR2 YYNGEE come from the germline V gene. Germline trimming cut 2 bases from V and 4 bases from J; bases unmatched to any gene: 6. CDR3 size: 16 residues. Written as DNA, the CDR3 is TGTGCCAGCAGCGTCCTAGCGGGGGGGCAGCGAGAGACCCAGTACTTC. Translation: CASSVLAGGQRETQYF. Using reference TRBV9 and TRBJ2-5 for the parts outside the CDR3, the full variable domain is DSGVTQTPKHLITATGQRVTLRCSPRSGDLSVYWYQQSLDQGLQFLIQYYNGEERAKGNILERFSAQQFPDLHSELNLSSLELGDSALYFCASSVLAGGQRETQYFGPGTRLLVL.

This chain links TRBV7-2 with TRBJ1-2; maybe TRBD1 (5 bases). Germline V gene data show CDR1 as SGHTA and CDR2 as FQGNSA. Trimming cost V 1 base and J 2 bases, with 11 bases left between them. This CDR3 comprises 15 residues. The CDR3 here is CASSLVSQGNYGYTF. The CDR3, as DNA: TGTGCCAGCAGCTTAGTTTCCCAGGGAAACTATGGCTACACCTTC.

The chain joins TRBV6-5 to TRBJ2-7; 8 positions agree with TRBD1. Germline V gene sequence: CDR1 MNHEY, CDR2 SVGAGI. The V segment lost 4 bases and the J segment 4 bases; nucleotides outside the gene matches: 3. The CDR3 spans 13 residues. This chain's CDR3 is CASSFDRGYEQYF. The CDR3 nucleotides read TGTGCCAGCAGTTTCGACAGGGGTTACGAGCAGTACTTC.

This clone was seen a single time. The rearrangement joins TRBV6-1 to TRBJ2-5; TRBD1 might be the D (6 bases). This CDR3 spans 14 amino acids. The V gene's germline CDR1 is MNHNS and CDR2 SASEGT. V was clipped by 7 bases and J by 5 bases, with 17 bases between them. In DNA, the CDR3 is TGTGCCAGCAAAAGGAACCGGGACAAGGAGACCCAGTACTTC. It specifies CASKRNRDKETQYF.

This rearrangement joins TRBV11-2 to TRBJ1-1; unclear D gene. CDR1 and CDR2 from the germline V gene are SGHAT and FQNNGV. V lost 1 base, J lost 11 bases, and 8 bases lay in between. This CDR3 region has 11 residues. DNA of the CDR3: TGTGCCAGCAGCTTAGCGCGCGGGGCTTTCTTT. Its translation: CASSLARGAFF.

V usage is TRBV29-1 and J usage is TRBJ2-5; the match to TRBD2 covers 11 bases. Looked up from germline, CDR1 is SQVTM and CDR2 is ANQGSEA. J gave up 5 bases and V 6 bases, and 8 bases lay outside the gene matches. This CDR3 has 14 amino acids. CDR3 nucleotide sequence: TGCAGCGTGGTACTAGCGGGGGCCGGGGAGACCCAGTACTTC. Protein: CSVVLAGAGETQYF.

This clone has at least ten counts. This sequence joins TRBV13 and TRBJ2-7; D remains ambiguous. V dropped 7 bases and J dropped 1 base, with 14 bases sitting between them. CDR1 is PRHDT and CDR2 is FYEKMQ in the germline V gene (reference sequence). CDR3 length: 14 amino acids. The CDR3, as DNA: TGTGCCAGCACCGTATACTCAGATTCCTACGAGCAGTACTTC. Residues: CASTVYSDSYEQYF.

This clone was recorded only once. The gene calls are TRBV29-1 and TRBJ1-5; a possible D gene is TRBD1 (6 bases). CDR3 length: 20 amino acids. Trimming stripped 6 bases from V and 2 bases from J, with 32 bases between. From germline, CDR1 is SQVTM and CDR2 ANQGSEA. CDR3 residues: CSVHIEEWKMGGRCNQPQHF. The CDR3 nucleotides read TGCAGCGTACACATCGAGGAATGGAAAATGGGGGGGCGATGCAATCAGCCCCAGCATTTT.

The chain couples TRBV7-9 to TRBJ2-1, with 13 nucleotides matching TRBD2. Germline-derived CDR1 and CDR2 are SEHNR and FQNEAQ (reference sequence). This CDR3 is 19 amino acids long. The J segment lost 4 bases and the V segment lost 0 bases, leaving 9 bases of the junction unmatched. CDR3 residues: CASSLAALAGGPGYNEQFF. DNA for the CDR3: TGTGCCAGCAGCTTAGCAGCACTAGCGGGGGGGCCGGGATACAATGAGCAGTTCTTC.

This rearrangement joins TRBV10-3 to TRBJ1-2; 9 positions agree with TRBD1. The CDR3 contains 14 residues. Per the germline V gene, CDR1 is ENHRY and CDR2 is SYGVKD. V was pared by 11 bases and J by 2 bases, with 9 bases of the junction left unmatched. DNA of the CDR3: TGTGCCCCCCGGCCGGGACAGGGAAACTATGGCTACACCTTC. This translates into CAPRPGQGNYGYTF.

The J gene is TRBJ2-2, the V gene TRBV5-1; no clear D gene. V was clipped by 2 bases and J by 3 bases, with 5 bases between them. Germline V gene lookup returns CDR1 SGHRS and CDR2 YFSETQ. The CDR3 is 13 amino acids. The CDR3 sequence: CASSFRDTGELFF. The CDR3 region has the DNA TGCGCCAGCAGCTTTAGGGACACCGGGGAGCTGTTTTTT.

V usage is TRBV13 and J usage is TRBJ2-7; no clear D. Germline assignment: CDR1 PRHDT and CDR2 FYEKMQ (reference sequence). The V end lost 6 bases, the J end lost 4 bases, and 13 bases lay between the germline ends. This CDR3 has 13 amino acids. The CDR3 nucleotides read TGTGCCAGCAGTCAAAGGACGGTATACGAGCAGTACTTC. It encodes CASSQRTVYEQYF.

V and J are TRBV4-3 and TRBJ2-1, with TRBD1 matching 12 bases. V shed 4 bases, J shed 2 bases, and the junction held 6 bases outside the gene matches. From germline, CDR1 is LGHNA and CDR2 YSLEER. This CDR3 has 17 residues. The CDR3: CASSPGTGGRTYNEQFF. The DNA of the CDR3 is TGCGCCAGCAGCCCAGGGACAGGGGGCAGGACCTACAATGAGCAGTTCTTC.